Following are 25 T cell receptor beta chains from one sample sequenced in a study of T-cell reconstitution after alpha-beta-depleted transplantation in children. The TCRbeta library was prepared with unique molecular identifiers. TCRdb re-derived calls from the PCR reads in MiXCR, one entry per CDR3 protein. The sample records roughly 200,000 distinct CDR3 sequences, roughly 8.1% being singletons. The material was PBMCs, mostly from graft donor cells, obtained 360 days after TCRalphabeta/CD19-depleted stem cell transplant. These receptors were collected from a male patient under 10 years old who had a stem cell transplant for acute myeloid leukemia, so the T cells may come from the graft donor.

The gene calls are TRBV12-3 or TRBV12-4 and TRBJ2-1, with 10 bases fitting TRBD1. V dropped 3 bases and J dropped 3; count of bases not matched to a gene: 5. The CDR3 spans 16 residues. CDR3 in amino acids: CASSFLTGGIYNEQFF. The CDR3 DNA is TGTGCCAGCAGTTTTCTGACAGGGGGCATCTACAATGAGCAGTTCTTC.

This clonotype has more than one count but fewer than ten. For the CDR3, the DNA is TGTGCCAGCAGCCCCCGCTGGACTAGGGGCACCGGGGAGCTGTTTTTT. Protein sequence: CASSPRWTRGTGELFF. The chain combines TRBV9 with TRBJ2-2; 7 bases are a match to TRBD2. Germline trimming cut 4 bases from V and 4 bases from J; bases unmatched to any gene: 10. Germline loops: CDR1 SGDLS, CDR2 YYNGEE. The CDR3 is 16 amino acids.

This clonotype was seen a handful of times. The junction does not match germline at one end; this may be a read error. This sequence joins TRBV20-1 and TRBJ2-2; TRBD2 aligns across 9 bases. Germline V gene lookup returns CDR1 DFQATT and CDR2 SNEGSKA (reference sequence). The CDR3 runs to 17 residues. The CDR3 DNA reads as TGCTGTGCTACCTCCGGGACTAGCACGGGGGGCACCGGGGAGCTGTTTTTT. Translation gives CCATSGTSTGGTGELFF.

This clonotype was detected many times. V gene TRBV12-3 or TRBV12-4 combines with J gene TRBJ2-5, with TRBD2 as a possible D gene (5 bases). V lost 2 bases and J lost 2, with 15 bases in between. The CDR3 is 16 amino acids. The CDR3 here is CASSLLLAAGQETQYF. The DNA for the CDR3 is TGTGCCAGCAGTTTACTGCTAGCAGCAGGACAAGAGACCCAGTACTTC.

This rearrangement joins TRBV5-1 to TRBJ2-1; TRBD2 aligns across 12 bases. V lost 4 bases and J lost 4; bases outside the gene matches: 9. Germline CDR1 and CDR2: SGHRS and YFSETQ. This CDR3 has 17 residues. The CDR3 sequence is CASSPVPTSGGYNEQFF. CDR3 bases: TGCGCCAGCAGCCCGGTACCGACTAGCGGGGGTTACAATGAGCAGTTCTTC.

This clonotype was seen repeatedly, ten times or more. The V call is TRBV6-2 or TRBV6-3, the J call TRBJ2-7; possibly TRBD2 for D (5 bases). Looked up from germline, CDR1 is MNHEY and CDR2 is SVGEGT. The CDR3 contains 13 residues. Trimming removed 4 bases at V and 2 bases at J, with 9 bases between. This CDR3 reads CASSWGVTYEQYF. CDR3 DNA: TGTGCCAGCAGTTGGGGAGTTACCTACGAGCAGTACTTC.

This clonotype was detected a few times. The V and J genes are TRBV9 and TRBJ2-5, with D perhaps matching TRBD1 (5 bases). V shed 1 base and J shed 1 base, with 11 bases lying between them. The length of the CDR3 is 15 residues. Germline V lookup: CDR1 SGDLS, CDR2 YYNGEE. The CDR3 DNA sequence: TGTGCCAGCAGCGTATCCCCAGGGCCCCAAGAGACCCAGTACTTC. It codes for CASSVSPGPQETQYF. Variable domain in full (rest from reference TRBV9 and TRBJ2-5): DSGVTQTPKHLITATGQRVTLRCSPRSGDLSVYWYQQSLDQGLQFLIQYYNGEERAKGNILERFSAQQFPDLHSELNLSSLELGDSALYFCASSVSPGPQETQYFGPGTRLLVL.

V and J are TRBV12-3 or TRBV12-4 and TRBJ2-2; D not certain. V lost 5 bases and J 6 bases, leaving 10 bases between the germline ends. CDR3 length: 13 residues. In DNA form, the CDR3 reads TGTGCCAGCAGTCGTGGTTCTGCCGGGGAGCTGTTTTTT. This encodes CASSRGSAGELFF.

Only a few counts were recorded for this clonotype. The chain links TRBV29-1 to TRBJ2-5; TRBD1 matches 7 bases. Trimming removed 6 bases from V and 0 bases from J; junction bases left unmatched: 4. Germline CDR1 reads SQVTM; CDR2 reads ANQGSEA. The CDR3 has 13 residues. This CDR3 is CSVETGYQETQYF. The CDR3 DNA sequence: TGCAGCGTCGAGACAGGGTACCAAGAGACCCAGTACTTC.

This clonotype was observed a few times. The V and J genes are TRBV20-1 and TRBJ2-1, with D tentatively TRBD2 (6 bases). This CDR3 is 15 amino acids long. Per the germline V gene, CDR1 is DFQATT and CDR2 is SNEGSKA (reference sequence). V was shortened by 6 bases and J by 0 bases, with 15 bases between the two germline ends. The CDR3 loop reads CSARLVGGSYNEQFF. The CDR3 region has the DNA TGCAGTGCCCGACTAGTCGGCGGCTCCTACAATGAGCAGTTCTTC.

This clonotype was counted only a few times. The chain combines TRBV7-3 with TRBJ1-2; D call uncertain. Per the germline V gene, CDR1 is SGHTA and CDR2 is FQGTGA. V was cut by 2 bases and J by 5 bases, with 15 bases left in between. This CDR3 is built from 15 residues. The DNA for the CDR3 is TGTGCCAGCAGCTTAGATGTTGGCACGTTATATGGCTACACCTTC. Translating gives CASSLDVGTLYGYTF. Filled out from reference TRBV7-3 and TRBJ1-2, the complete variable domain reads GAGVSQTPSNKVTEKGKYVELRCDPISGHTALYWYRQSLGQGPEFLIYFQGTGAADDSGLPNDRFFAVRPEGSVSTLKIQRTERGDSAVYLCASSLDVGTLYGYTFGSGTRLTVV.

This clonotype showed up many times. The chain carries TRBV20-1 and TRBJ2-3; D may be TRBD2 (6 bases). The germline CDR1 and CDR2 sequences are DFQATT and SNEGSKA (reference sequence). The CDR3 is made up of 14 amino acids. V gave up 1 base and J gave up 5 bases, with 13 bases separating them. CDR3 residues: CSARVGRGGDTQYF. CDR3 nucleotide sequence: TGCAGTGCTAGAGTGGGGCGGGGAGGAGATACGCAGTATTTT.

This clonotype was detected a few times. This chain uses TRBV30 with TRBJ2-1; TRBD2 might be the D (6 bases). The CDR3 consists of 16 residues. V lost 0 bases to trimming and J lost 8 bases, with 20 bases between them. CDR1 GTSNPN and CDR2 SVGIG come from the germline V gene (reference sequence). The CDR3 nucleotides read TGTGCCTGGAGTGTACTAGATAGACCAACGGGGGATGAGCAGTTCTTC. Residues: CAWSVLDRPTGDEQFF.

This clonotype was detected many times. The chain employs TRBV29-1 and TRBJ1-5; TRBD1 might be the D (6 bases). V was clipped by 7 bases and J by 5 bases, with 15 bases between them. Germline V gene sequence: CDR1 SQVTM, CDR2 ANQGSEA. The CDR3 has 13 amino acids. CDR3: CSAQEGGDQPQHF. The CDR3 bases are TGCAGCGCGCAGGAGGGGGGTGATCAGCCCCAGCATTTT.

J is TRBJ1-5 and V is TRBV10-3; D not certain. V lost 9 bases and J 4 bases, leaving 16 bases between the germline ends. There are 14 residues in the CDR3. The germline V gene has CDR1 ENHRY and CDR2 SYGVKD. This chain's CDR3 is CAIRPHGDNQPQHF. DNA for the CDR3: TGTGCCATAAGACCCCATGGAGATAATCAGCCCCAGCATTTT.

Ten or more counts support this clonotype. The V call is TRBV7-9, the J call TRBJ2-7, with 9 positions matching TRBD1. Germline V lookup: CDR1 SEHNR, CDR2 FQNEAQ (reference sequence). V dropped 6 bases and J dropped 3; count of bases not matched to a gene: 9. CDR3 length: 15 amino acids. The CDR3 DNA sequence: TGTGCCAGCAGTCTAAGACAGGGGGGCATCTACGAGCAGTACTTC. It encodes CASSLRQGGIYEQYF.

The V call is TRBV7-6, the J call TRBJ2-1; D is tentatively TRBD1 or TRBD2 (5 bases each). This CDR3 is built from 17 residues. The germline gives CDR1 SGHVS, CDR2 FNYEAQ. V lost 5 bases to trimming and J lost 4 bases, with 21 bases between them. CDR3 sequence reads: CASSPTSGTQGYNEQFF. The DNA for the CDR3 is TGTGCCAGCAGCCCCACATCTGGGACCCAGGGTTACAATGAGCAGTTCTTC.

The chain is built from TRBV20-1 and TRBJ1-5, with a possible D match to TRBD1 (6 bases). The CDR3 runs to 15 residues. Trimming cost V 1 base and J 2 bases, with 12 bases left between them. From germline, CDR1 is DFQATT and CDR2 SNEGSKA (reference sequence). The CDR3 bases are TGCAGTGCTAGAGGGCCGGGGGCCGGCAATCAGCCCCAGCATTTT. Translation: CSARGPGAGNQPQHF.

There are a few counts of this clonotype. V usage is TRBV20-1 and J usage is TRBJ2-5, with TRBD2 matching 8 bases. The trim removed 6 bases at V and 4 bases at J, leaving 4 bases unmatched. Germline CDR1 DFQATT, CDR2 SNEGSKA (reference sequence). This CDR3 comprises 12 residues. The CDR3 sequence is CSAPAGVETQYF. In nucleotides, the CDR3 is TGCAGTGCGCCAGCGGGAGTAGAGACCCAGTACTTC.

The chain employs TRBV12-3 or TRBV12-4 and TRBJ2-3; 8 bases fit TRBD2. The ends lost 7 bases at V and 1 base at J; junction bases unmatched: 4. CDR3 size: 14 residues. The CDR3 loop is CASTGREGTDTQYF. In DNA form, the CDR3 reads TGTGCCAGCACGGGGCGGGAGGGCACAGATACGCAGTATTTT.

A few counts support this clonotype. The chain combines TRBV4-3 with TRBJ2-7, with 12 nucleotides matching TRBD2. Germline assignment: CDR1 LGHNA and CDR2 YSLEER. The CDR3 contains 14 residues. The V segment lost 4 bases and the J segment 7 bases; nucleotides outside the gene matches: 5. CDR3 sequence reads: CASSLGLAGFEQYF. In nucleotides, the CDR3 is TGCGCCAGCAGCCTCGGACTAGCGGGATTTGAGCAGTACTTC.

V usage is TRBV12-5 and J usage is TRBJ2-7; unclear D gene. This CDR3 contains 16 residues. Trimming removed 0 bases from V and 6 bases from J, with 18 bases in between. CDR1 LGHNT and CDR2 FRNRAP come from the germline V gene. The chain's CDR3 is CASGLVRRVPFSEQYV. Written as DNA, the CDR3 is TGTGCTAGTGGTTTGGTACGTAGAGTCCCCTTCTCCGAGCAGTACGTC.

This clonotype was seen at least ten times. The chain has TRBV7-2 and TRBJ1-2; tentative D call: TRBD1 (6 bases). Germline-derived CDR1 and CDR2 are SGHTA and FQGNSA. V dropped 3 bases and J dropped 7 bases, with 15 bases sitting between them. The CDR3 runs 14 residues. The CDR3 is CASSLWGRVGGYTF. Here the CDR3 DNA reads TGTGCCAGCAGCTTGTGGGGGCGCGTAGGTGGCTACACCTTC. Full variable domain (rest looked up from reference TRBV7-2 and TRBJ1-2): GAGVSQSPSNKVTEKGKDVELRCDPISGHTALYWYRQSLGQGLEFLIYFQGNSAPDKSGLPSDRFSAERTGGSVSTLTIQRTQQEDSAVYLCASSLWGRVGGYTFGSGTRLTVV.

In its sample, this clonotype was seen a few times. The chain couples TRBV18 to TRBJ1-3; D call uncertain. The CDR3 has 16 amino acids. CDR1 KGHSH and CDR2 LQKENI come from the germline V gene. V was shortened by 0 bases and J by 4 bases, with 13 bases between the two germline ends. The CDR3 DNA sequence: TGTGCCAGCTCACCACCAGGGATCCGGAGGGGAAACACCATATATTTT. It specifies CASSPPGIRRGNTIYF.

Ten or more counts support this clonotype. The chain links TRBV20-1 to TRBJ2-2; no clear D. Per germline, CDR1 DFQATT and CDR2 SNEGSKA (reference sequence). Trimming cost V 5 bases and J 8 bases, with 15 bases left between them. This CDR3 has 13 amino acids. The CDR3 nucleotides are TGCAGTGCTGAGAGGCGGCGTAAGGGGGAGCTGTTTTTT. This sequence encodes CSAERRRKGELFF.